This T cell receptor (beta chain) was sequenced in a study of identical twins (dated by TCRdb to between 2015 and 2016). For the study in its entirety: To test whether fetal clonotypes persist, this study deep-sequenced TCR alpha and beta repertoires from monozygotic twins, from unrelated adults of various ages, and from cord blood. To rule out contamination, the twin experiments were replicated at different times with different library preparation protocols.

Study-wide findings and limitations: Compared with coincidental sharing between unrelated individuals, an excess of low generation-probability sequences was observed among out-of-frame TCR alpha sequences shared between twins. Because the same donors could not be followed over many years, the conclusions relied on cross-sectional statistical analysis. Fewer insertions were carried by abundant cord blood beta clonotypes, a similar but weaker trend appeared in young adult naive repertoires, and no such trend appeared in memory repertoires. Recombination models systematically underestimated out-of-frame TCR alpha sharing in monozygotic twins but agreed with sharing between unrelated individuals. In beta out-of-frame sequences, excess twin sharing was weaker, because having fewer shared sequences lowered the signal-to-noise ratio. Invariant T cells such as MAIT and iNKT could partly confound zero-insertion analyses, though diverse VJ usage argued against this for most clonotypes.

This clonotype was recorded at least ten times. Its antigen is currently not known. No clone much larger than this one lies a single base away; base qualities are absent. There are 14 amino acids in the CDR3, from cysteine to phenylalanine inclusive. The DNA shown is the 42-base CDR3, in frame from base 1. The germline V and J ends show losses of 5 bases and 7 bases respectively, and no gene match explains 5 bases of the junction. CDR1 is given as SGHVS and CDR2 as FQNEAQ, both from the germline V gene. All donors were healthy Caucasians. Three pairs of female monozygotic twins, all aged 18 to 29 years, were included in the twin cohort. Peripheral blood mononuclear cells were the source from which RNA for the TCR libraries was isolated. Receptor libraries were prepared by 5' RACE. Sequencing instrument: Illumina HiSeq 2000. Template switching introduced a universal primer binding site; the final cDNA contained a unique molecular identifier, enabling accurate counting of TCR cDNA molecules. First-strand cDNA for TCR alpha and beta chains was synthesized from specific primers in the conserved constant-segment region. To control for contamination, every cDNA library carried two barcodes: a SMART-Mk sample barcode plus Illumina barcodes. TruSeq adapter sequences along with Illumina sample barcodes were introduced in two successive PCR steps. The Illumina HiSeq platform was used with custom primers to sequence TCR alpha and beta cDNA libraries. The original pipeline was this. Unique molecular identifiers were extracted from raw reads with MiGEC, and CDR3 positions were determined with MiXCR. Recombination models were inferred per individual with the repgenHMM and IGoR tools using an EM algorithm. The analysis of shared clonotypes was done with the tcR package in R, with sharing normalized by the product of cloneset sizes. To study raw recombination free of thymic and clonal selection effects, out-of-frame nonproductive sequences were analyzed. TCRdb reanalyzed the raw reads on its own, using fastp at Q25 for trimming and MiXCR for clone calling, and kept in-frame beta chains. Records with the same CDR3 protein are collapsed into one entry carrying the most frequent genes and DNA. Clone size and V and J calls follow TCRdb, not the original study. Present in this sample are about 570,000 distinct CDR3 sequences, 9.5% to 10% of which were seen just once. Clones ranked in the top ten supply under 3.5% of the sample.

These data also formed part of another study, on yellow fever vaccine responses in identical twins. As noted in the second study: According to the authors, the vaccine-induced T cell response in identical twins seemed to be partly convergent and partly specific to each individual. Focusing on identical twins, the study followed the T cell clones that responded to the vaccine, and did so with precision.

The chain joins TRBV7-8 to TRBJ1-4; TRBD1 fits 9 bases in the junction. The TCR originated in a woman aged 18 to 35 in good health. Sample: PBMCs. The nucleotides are TGTGCCAGCAGCCACGGGACAGGGAGTGAAAAACTGTTTTTT. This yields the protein CASSHGTGSEKLFF.